Here is one TCR beta chain with its context. This sample is drawn from a study of blood T cell repertoires in COVID-19. Study at large: Collection of acute and convalescent COVID-19 samples took place in the United States, Italy and Spain.

The authors' processing: Researchers report that nucleated cell counts were estimated from reference gene primer amplification. TCRdb's table, derived via immunoSEQ multiplex PCR, lists solely in-frame clones and lacks some. V and J calls and clone size are those listed in that table; D and trimming were worked out from the DNA. The table lists about 390,000 clones, just under 90% of them singletons. Donors were grouped by their self-reported clinical history. CDR3 size: 13 residues. V lost 2 bases and J lost 8; bases outside the gene matches: 4. The clonotype was recovered from a woman aged 50 to 60 who had recovered from COVID-19. Material: PBMCs or T cells enriched from blood (not recorded which). This sequence joins TRBV12-3 or TRBV12-4 and TRBJ1-2; 8 bases agree with TRBD1. The CDR3 DNA reads as TGTGCCAGCAGTTTACCTCAGGGGGCAGGCTACACCTTC. Protein sequence: CASSLPQGAGYTF.